These T cell receptor beta chains were read from a single sample in a study of blood T cell repertoires in COVID-19. Using immunoSEQ multiplex PCR, the repertoire was profiled, and TCRdb retains in-frame clones only, with some absent. The top ten hold less than 5% of the sample, which has a few hundred thousand clones, roughly 89% seen once. Sequenced material: peripheral blood. Receptor source: a woman aged 40 to 50 who had recovered from COVID-19. The CDR3 runs from the conserved cysteine through the conserved F or W.

CDR3 protein: CASSGAPGLAGINEQFF; J gene: TRBJ2-1; V gene: TRBV10-2
CDR3 protein: CALEGPSLGTQYF; J gene: TRBJ2-5; V gene: TRBV30
CDR3 protein: CATSDGQSLGNTEAFF; J gene: TRBJ1-1; V gene: TRBV24-1
CDR3 protein: CASSLGASGGYEQYF; J gene: TRBJ2-7; V gene: TRBV11-2
CDR3 protein: CASSFSGSGELFF; J gene: TRBJ2-2; V gene: TRBV11-3
CDR3 protein: CASRTSGGYNEQFF; J gene: TRBJ2-1; V gene: TRBV19
CDR3 protein: CAISPRGSGNTIYF; J gene: TRBJ1-3; V gene: TRBV10-3
CDR3 protein: CAWIHPGGSGYTF; J gene: TRBJ1-2; V gene: TRBV30
CDR3 protein: CASNPGTDYGYTF; J gene: TRBJ1-2; V gene: TRBV2
CDR3 protein: CASSIAGGHYEQYF; J gene: TRBJ2-7; V gene: TRBV3-1/TRBV3-2
CDR3 protein: CASSPLLAGGGYNEQFF; J gene: TRBJ2-1; V gene: TRBV5-1
CDR3 protein: CASTQEGGRGTYQPQHF; J gene: TRBJ1-5; V gene: TRBV19
CDR3 protein: CASSLDTVTEAFF; J gene: TRBJ1-1; V gene: TRBV28
CDR3 protein: CASSLGDRGFRGYTF; J gene: TRBJ1-2; V gene: TRBV7-9
CDR3 protein: CASSLGALRGLMNTEAFF; J gene: TRBJ1-1; V gene: TRBV7-9
CDR3 protein: CASSPRDRVDGYTF; J gene: TRBJ1-2; V gene: TRBV3-1/TRBV3-2
CDR3 protein: CAISGGEGEKLFF; J gene: TRBJ1-4; V gene: TRBV10-3
CDR3 protein: CAWSVPGRGVYEQYF; J gene: TRBJ2-7; V gene: TRBV30
CDR3 protein: CASSSNNSPLHF; J gene: TRBJ1-6; V gene: TRBV5-5
CDR3 protein: CASSAQLAGGQYF; J gene: TRBJ2-7; V gene: TRBV7-2
CDR3 protein: CASSLSQETQYF; J gene: TRBJ2-5; V gene: TRBV28
CDR3 protein: CASSHGGTRRYDTQYF; J gene: TRBJ2-3; V gene: TRBV7-2
CDR3 protein: CASSSGGAGEKLFF; J gene: TRBJ1-4; V gene: TRBV7-9